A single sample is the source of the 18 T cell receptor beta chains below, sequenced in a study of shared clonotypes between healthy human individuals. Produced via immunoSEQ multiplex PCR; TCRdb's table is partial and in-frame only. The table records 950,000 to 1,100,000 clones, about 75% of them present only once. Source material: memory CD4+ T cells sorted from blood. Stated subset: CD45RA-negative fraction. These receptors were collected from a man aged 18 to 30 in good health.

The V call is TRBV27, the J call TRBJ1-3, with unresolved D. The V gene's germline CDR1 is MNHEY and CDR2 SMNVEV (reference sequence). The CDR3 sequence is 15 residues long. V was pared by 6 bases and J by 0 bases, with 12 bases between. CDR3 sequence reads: CASRPQLFSGNTIYF. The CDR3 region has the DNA TGTGCCAGCAGGCCACAATTATTCTCTGGAAACACCATATATTTT.

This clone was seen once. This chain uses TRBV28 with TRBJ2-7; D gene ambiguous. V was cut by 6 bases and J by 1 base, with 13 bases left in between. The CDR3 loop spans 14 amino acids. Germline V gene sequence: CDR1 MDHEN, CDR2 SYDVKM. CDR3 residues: CASSPPPPSYEQYF. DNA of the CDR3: TGTGCCAGCAGCCCACCCCCTCCTTCCTACGAGCAGTACTTC.

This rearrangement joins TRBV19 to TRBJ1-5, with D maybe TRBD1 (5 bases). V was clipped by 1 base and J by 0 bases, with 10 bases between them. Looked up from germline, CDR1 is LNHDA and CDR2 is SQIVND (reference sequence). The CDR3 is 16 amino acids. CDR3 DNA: TGTGCCAGTAGTATAGTGGGGGAGCGTAGCAATCAGCCCCAGCATTTT. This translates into CASSIVGERSNQPQHF.

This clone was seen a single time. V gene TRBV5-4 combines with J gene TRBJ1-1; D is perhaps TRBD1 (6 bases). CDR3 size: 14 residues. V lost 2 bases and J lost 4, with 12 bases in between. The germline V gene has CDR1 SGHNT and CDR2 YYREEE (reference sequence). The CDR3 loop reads CASSFPQGITEAFF. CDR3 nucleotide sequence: TGTGCCAGCAGCTTTCCACAGGGTATCACTGAAGCTTTCTTT.

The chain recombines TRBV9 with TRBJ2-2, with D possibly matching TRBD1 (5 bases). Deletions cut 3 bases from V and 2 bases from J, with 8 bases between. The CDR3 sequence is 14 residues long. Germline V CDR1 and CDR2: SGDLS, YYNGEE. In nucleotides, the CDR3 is TGTGCCAGCAGCGCAGGGATAAACACCGGGGAGCTGTTTTTT. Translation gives CASSAGINTGELFF.

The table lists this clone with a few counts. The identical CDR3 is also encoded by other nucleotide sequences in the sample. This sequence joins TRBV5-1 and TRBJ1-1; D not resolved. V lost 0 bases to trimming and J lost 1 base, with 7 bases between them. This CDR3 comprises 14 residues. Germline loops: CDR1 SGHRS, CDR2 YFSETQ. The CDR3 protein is CASSLGSANTEAFF. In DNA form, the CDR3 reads TGCGCCAGCAGCTTGGGATCCGCGAACACTGAAGCTTTCTTT.

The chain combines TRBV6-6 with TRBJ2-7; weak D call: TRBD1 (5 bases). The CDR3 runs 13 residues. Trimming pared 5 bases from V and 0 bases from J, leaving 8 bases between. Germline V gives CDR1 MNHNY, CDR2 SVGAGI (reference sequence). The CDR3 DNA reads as TGTGCCAGCAGTCGACAGAGCTCCTACGAGCAGTACTTC. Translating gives CASSRQSSYEQYF.

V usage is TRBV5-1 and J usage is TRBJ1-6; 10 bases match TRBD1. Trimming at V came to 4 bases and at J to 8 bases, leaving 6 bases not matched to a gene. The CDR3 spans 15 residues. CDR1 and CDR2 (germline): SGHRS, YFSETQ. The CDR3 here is CASSLPGQGHSPLHF. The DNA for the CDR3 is TGCGCCAGCAGCCTCCCGGGACAGGGGCATTCACCCCTCCACTTT. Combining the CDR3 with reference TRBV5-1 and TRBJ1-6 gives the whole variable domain KAGVTQTPRYLIKTRGQQVTLSCSPISGHRSVSWYQQTPGQGLQFLFEYFSETQRNKGNFPGRFSGRQFSNSRSEMNVSTLELGDSALYLCASSLPGQGHSPLHFGNGTRLTVT.

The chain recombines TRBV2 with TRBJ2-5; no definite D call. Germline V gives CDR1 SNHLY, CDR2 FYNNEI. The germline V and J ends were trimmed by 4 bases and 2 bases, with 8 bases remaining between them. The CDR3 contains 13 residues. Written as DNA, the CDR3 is TGTGCCAGCAGTGGGCCACTTCAAGAGACCCAGTACTTC. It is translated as CASSGPLQETQYF. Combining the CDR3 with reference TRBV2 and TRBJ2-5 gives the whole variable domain EPEVTQTPSHQVTQMGQEVILRCVPISNHLYFYWYRQILGQKVEFLVSFYNNEISEKSEIFDDQFSVERPDGSNFTLKIRSTKLEDSAMYFCASSGPLQETQYFGPGTRLLVL.

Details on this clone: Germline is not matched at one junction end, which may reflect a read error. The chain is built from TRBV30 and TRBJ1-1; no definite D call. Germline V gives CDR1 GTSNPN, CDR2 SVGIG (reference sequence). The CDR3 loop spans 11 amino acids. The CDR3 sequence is CTWSKQPQAFF. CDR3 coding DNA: TGTACCTGGAGTAAACAACCCCAAGCTTTCTTT.

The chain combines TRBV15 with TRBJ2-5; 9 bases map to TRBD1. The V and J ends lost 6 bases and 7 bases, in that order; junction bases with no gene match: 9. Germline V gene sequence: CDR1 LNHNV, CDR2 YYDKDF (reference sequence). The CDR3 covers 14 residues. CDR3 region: CATSSNRGLGTQYF. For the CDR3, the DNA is TGTGCCACCAGTAGTAACAGGGGGCTGGGGACCCAGTACTTC.

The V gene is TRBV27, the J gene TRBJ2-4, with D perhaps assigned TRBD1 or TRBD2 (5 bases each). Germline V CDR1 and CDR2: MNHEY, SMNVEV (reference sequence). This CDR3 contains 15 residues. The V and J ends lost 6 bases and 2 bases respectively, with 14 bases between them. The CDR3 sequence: CASSPLGESKNIQYF. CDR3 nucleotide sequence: TGTGCCAGCAGCCCCCTAGGGGAGTCCAAAAACATTCAGTACTTC.

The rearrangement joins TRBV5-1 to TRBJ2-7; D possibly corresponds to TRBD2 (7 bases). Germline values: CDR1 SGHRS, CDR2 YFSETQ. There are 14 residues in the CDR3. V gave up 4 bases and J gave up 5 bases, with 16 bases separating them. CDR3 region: CASSNGGAPHEQYF. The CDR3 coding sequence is TGCGCCAGCAGCAATGGGGGGGCCCCTCACGAGCAGTACTTC.

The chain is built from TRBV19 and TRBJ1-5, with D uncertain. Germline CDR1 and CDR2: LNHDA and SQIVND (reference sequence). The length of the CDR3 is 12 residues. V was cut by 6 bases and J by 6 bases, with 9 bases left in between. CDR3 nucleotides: TGTGCCAGTAGGGTGTTTGGTCAGCCCCAGCATTTT. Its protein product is CASRVFGQPQHF.

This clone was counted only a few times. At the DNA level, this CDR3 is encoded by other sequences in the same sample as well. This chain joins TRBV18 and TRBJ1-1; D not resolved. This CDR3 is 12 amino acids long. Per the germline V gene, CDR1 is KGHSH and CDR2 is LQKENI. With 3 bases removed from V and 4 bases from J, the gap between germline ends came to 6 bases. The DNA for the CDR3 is TGTGCCAGCTCACCCTTGGGCACTGAAGCTTTCTTT. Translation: CASSPLGTEAFF.

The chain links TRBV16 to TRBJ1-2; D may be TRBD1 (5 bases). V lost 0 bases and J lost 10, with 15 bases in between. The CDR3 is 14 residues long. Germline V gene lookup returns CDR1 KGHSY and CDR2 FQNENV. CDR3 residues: CASSQSRGVAHYTF. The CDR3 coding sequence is TGTGCCAGCAGCCAATCTAGAGGGGTGGCACACTACACCTTC.

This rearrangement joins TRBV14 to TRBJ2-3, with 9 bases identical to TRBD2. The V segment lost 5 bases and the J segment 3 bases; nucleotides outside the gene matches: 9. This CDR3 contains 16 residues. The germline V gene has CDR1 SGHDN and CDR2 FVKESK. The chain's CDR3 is CASSATAGGKTDTQYF. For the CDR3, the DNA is TGTGCCAGCAGCGCCACAGCGGGGGGCAAGACAGATACGCAGTATTTT.

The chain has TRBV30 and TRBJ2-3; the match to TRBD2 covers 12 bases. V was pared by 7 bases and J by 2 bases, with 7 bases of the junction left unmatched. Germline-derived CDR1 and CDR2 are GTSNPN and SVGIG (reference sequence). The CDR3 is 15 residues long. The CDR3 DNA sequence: TGTGCCTCACATCGACTAGCGGGGGACACAGATACGCAGTATTTT. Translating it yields CASHRLAGDTDTQYF.